The TCR beta chain described here comes from a study of blood T cell repertoires in COVID-19. Study summary: PBMCs, B-cell-depleted T cells, or T cells provided the cDNA or gDNA that made up the material.

In the authors' methods: Estimated nucleated cell counts came from reference gene primer amplification. Libraries were prepared by immunoSEQ multiplex PCR; TCRdb keeps only in-frame clonotypes and omits some of them. V, J and clone size reflect that table, while D and trimming were determined from the DNA. This sample has 12,000 to 15,000 clones, with 70% to 75% found just once. The ends lost 5 bases at V and 2 bases at J; junction bases unmatched: 6. The CDR3 is 14 residues long. From germline, CDR1 is LNHDA and CDR2 SQIVND (reference sequence). The sequence came from a man aged 55-75 years with acute or convalescent COVID-19. The chain is built from TRBV19 and TRBJ2-7; 7 bases align to TRBD1. The sequencing input was peripheral blood. CDR3 in amino acids: CASSQRTGPYEQYF. In nucleotides, the CDR3 is TGTGCCAGTAGTCAAAGGACAGGCCCCTACGAGCAGTACTTC. The variable domain in full, completed from reference TRBV19 and TRBJ2-7, reads DGGITQSPKYLFRKEGQNVTLSCEQNLNHDAMYWYRQDPGQGLRLIYYSQIVNDFQKGDIAEGYSVSREKKESFPLTVTSAQKNPTAFYLCASSQRTGPYEQYFGPGTRLTVT.